This T cell receptor beta chain was profiled in a study of blood T cell repertoires in COVID-19. Study details: From the United States, Italy and Spain came samples of acute and convalescent COVID-19. The analysed material was cDNA or gDNA that came from T cells, B-cell-depleted T cells, or PBMCs.

This clone appeared a few times. Enrollees, about 18 to 100 years old, lived in 20 to 25 US areas. Assignments of participants to cohorts depended upon their own reported clinical history. The CDR3 length is 16 residues. Assay: immunoSEQ multiplex PCR; the TCRdb copy retains only in-frame clones and omits some. Among around 150,000 clones listed, 84% were seen once. Sequencing was done on a sample of PBMCs or T cells enriched from blood (not recorded which). The chain combines TRBV21-1 with TRBJ2-1; TRBD2 is taken as the D call from the table, unchecked against the DNA. TRBV21-1 is a pseudogene segment. This sequence was found in a woman aged 50 to 60 with acute COVID-19. The CDR3 region has the DNA TGTGCCAGCAGCAAAGGAGTGAAGAGCTCCTACAATGAGCAGTTCTTC. Translated, it gives CASSKGVKSSYNEQFF.